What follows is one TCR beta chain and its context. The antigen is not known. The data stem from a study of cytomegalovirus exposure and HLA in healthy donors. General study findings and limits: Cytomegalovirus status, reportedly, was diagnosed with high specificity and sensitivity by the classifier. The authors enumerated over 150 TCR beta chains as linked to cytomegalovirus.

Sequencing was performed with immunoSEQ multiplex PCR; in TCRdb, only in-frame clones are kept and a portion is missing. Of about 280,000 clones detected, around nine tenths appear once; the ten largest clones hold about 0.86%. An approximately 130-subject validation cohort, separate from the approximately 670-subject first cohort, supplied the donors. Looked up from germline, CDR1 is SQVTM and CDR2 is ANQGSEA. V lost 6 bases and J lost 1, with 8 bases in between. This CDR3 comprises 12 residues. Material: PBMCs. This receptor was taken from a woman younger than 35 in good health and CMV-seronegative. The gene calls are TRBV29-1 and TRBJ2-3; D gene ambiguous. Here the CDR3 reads CSVAVGTDTQYF. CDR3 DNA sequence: TGCAGCGTGGCGGTGGGCACAGATACGCAGTATTTT.